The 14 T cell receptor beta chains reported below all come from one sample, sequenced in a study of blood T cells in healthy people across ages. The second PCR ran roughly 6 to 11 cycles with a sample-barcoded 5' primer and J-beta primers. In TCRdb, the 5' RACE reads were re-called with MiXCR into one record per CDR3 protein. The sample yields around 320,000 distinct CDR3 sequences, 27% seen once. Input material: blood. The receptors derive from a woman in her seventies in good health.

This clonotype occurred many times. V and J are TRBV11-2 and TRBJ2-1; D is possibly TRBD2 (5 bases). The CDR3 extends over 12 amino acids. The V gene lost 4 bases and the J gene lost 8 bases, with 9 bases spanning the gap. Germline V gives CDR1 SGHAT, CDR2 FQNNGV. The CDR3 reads CASSSDYDEQFF. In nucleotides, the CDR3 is TGTGCCAGCAGCTCTGACTATGATGAGCAGTTCTTC.

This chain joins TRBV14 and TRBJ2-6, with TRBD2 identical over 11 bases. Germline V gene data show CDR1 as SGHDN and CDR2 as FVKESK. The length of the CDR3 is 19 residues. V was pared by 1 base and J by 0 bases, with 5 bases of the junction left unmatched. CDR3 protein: CASSQASGLADSGANVLTF. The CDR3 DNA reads TGTGCCAGCAGCCAAGCGTCGGGACTAGCGGACTCTGGGGCCAACGTCCTGACTTTC.

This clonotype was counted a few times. The CDR3 spells CASSLVGDLSSPLHF. The CDR3 DNA is TGCGCCAGCAGCTTGGTCGGGGATCTTTCTTCACCCCTCCACTTT. This chain uses TRBV5-1 with TRBJ1-6; D is undetermined. The CDR3 has 15 residues. Deletions cut 0 bases from V and 9 bases from J, with 13 bases between. Germline CDR1 is SGHRS and CDR2 is YFSETQ.

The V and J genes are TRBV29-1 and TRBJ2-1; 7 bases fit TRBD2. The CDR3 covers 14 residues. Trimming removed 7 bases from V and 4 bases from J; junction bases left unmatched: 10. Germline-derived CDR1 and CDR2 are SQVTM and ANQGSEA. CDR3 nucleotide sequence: TGCAGCGCCAAAGCGGGGATTCCATACAATGAGCAGTTCTTC. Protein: CSAKAGIPYNEQFF.

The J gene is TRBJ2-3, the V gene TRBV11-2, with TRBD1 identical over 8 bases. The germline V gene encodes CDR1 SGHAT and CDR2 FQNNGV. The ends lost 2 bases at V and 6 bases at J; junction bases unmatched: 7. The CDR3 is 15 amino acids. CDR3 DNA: TGTGCCAGCAGCTTACAGGGGGCAGTTGGGGATACGCAGTATTTT. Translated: CASSLQGAVGDTQYF.

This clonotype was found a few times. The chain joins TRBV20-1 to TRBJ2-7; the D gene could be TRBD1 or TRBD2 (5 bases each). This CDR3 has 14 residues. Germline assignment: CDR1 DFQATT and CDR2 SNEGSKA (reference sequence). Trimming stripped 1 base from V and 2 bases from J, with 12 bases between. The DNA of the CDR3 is TGCAGTGCTAGAGCACCGGGACCCCCCTACGAGCAGTACTTC. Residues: CSARAPGPPYEQYF.

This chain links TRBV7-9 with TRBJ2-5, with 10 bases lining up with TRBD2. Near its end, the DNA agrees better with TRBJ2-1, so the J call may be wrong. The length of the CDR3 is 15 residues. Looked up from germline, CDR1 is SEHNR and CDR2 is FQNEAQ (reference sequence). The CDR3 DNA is TGTGCCAGCAGCTTCAAGCGGGAGGGCCGAGATGGGCAGTTCTTC. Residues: CASSFKREGRDGQFF.

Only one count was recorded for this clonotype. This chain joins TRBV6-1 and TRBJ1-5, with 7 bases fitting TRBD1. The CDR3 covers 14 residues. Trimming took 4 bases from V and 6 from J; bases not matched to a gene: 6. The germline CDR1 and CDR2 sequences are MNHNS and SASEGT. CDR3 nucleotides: TGTGCCAGCAGTGGTAGACAGGGAGGTCAGCCCCAGCATTTT. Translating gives CASSGRQGGQPQHF.

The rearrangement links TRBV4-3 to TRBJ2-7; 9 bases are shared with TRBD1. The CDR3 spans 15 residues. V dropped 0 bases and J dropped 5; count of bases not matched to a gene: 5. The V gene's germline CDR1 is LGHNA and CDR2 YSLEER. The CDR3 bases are TGCGCCAGCAGCCAAGATGGGACAGGGTCCAACGAGCAGTACTTC. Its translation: CASSQDGTGSNEQYF.

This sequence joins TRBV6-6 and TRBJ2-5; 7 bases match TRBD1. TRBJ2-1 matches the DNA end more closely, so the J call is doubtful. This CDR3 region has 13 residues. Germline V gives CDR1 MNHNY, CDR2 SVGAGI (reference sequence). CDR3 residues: CASTPYPRTGQFF. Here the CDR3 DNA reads TGTGCCAGCACCCCGTATCCGCGGACAGGGCAGTTCTTC.

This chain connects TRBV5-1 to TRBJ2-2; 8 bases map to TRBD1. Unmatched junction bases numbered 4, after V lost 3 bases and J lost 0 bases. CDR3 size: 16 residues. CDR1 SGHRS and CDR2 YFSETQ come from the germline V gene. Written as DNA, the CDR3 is TGCGCCAGCAGCTCCCGGGACAGGACGAACACCGGGGAGCTGTTTTTT. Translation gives CASSSRDRTNTGELFF. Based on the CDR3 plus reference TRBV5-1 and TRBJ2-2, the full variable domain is KAGVTQTPRYLIKTRGQQVTLSCSPISGHRSVSWYQQTPGQGLQFLFEYFSETQRNKGNFPGRFSGRQFSNSRSEMNVSTLELGDSALYLCASSSRDRTNTGELFFGEGSRLTVL.

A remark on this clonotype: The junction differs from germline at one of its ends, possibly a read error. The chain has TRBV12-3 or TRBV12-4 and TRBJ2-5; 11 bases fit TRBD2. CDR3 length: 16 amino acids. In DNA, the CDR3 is TGTGCCAGCAGCCCTCTGGGGGCTAGCGGGAGGAATGAGCGGTTCTTC. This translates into CASSPLGASGRNERFF.

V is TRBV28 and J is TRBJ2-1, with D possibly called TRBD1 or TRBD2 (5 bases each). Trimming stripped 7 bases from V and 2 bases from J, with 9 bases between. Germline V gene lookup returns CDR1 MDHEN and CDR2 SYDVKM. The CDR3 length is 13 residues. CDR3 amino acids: CASKRDPYNEQFF. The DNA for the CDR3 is TGTGCCAGCAAGAGGGACCCCTACAATGAGCAGTTCTTC.

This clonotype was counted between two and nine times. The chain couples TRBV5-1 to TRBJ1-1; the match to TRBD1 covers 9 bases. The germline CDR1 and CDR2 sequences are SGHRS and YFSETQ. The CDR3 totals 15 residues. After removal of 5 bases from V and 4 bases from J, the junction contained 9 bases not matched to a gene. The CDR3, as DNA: TGCGCCAGCAGGGTAGACGACAGGGGGGCCACTGAAGCTTTCTTT. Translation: CASRVDDRGATEAFF.